The 5 T cell receptor beta chains below come from one sample, sequenced in a study of blood T cell repertoires in COVID-19 (dated by TCRdb to 2019 to 2021). The receptor library was made with the immunoSEQ multiplex PCR assay. This immuneACCESS table, as held by TCRdb, lists in-frame sequences with V and J called but not all clones. Of the missing ones, under half trace to an unresolved V gene in checked studies; the others have no known cause. This sample has about 180,000 clones in its table, and 84% of those were observed once. The top ten clones comprise roughly 7% of the sample. The material sequenced was peripheral blood. These receptors originate from a human donor in a cohort sampled during active COVID-19.

The chain carries TRBV6-5 and TRBJ1-1; 7 nucleotides match TRBD1. This CDR3 spans 14 amino acids. Germline CDR1 reads MNHEY; CDR2 reads SVGAGI. Unmatched junction bases numbered 5, after V lost 6 bases and J lost 1 base. CDR3 in DNA: TGTGCCAGCAGCCTGGGACAGACGAACACTGAAGCTTTCTTT. As protein: CASSLGQTNTEAFF.

This chain uses TRBV5-6 with TRBJ1-1; TRBD1 agrees at 11 bases. The CDR3 consists of 14 residues. The ends lost 3 bases at V and 6 bases at J; junction bases unmatched: 4. Germline-derived CDR1 and CDR2 are SGHDT and YYEEEE. The CDR3 sequence: CASSYGQGAAEAFF. Written as DNA, the CDR3 is TGTGCCAGCAGCTATGGACAGGGGGCAGCTGAAGCTTTCTTT.

The chain combines TRBV7-3 with TRBJ1-1; D remains unclear. This CDR3 is built from 13 residues. Trimming removed 10 bases at V and 0 bases at J, with 12 bases between. Germline CDR1 reads SGHTA; CDR2 reads FQGTGA. CDR3 nucleotide sequence: TGTGCCAATGCGTGCTTTGTGAACACTGAAGCTTTCTTT. It codes for CANACFVNTEAFF.

The rearrangement links TRBV6-5 to TRBJ1-2; 11 nucleotides line up with TRBD1. Germline V gene lookup returns CDR1 MNHEY and CDR2 SVGAGI. V shed 10 bases, J shed 1 base, and the junction held 5 bases outside the gene matches. The CDR3 covers 14 residues. This CDR3 reads CATAGQGVNYGYTF. The CDR3 DNA reads as TGTGCCACAGCGGGACAGGGGGTTAACTATGGCTACACCTTC.

This clone showed up just a few times. The genes are TRBV9 and TRBJ2-2; D is possibly TRBD1 (5 bases). Germline V gene data show CDR1 as SGDLS and CDR2 as YYNGEE. The CDR3 totals 12 residues. Deletions cut 0 bases from V and 13 bases from J, with 10 bases between. This chain's CDR3 is CASSVEGMGLFF. CDR3 in DNA: TGTGCCAGCAGCGTAGAGGGGATGGGGCTGTTTTTT.